Following are 27 T cell receptor beta chains from one sample sequenced in a study of blood T cell repertoires in COVID-19. Some clones are missing from TCRdb's copy, which holds only in-frame ones; the method was immunoSEQ multiplex PCR. This sample has under 300,000 clones; approximately 83% occur once, and the top ten carry 2.5% to 3.5%. Sequenced sample: PBMCs or T cells enriched from blood (not recorded which). These TCRs come from a woman aged 40 to 50 with acute COVID-19.

The chain has TRBV15 and TRBJ2-1, with 9 bases that match TRBD2. Germline CDR1 is LNHNV and CDR2 is YYDKDF (reference sequence). J was trimmed by 8 bases and V by 3 bases; bases with no gene match: 11. The CDR3 is made up of 16 amino acids. The CDR3 protein is CATSRGHSGSTHEQFF. In nucleotides, the CDR3 is TGTGCCACCAGCAGGGGCCATAGCGGGAGTACGCATGAGCAGTTCTTC.

The chain joins TRBV5-8 to TRBJ2-1, with 9 bases identical to TRBD1. Germline V gene sequence: CDR1 SGHTS, CDR2 YDEGEE. Trimming removed 7 bases from V and 7 bases from J; junction bases left unmatched: 15. This CDR3 contains 16 residues. Here the CDR3 reads CASGYEETGGGNEQFF. The DNA of the CDR3 is TGTGCCAGCGGCTACGAGGAGACAGGGGGAGGAAATGAGCAGTTCTTC.

This clone was picked up a small number of times. V and J are TRBV11-3 and TRBJ2-7, with 8 bases aligning to TRBD2. The J segment lost 4 bases and the V segment lost 0 bases, leaving 2 bases of the junction unmatched. The CDR3 covers 14 residues. Looked up from germline, CDR1 is SGHNT and CDR2 is YENEEA. The DNA for the CDR3 is TGTGCCAGCAGCTTAGAGGGGACTAGTTACGAGCAGTACTTC. It encodes CASSLEGTSYEQYF. Drawing the rest from reference TRBV11-3 and TRBJ2-7, the complete variable domain is EAGVVQSPRYKIIEKKQPVAFWCNPISGHNTLYWYLQNLGQGPELLIRYENEEAVDDSQLPKDRFSAERLKGVDSTLKIQPAELGDSAVYLCASSLEGTSYEQYFGPGTRLTVT.

This chain connects TRBV2 to TRBJ2-3; TRBD2 matches at 7 bases. The CDR3 has 14 residues. The J segment lost 2 bases and the V segment lost 6 bases, leaving 5 bases of the junction unmatched. Germline loops: CDR1 SNHLY, CDR2 FYNNEI. The CDR3: CASRGREATDTQYF. The DNA of the CDR3 is TGTGCCAGCAGGGGCCGGGAGGCCACAGATACGCAGTATTTT.

This clone was found a few times. The CDR3 protein is CASSAPGLGGEAFF. The CDR3 DNA reads as TGTGCCAGCAGCGCCCCAGGACTGGGTGGTGAAGCTTTCTTT. The J gene is TRBJ1-1, the V gene TRBV9; no clear D. Germline V gene data show CDR1 as SGDLS and CDR2 as YYNGEE. V lost 3 bases to trimming and J lost 7 bases, with 16 bases between them. CDR3 size: 14 residues.

This chain joins TRBV25-1 and TRBJ1-2; the match to TRBD1 covers 7 bases. Germline CDR1 is MGHDK and CDR2 is SYGVNS. The CDR3 runs to 16 residues. V was clipped by 4 bases and J by 0 bases; unmatched bases: 8. The CDR3, as DNA: TGTGCCAGCAGTGCTCTTGGACAGGAATCTAACTATGGCTACACCTTC. Translated, it gives CASSALGQESNYGYTF.

The chain carries TRBV5-5 and TRBJ2-2; TRBD1 might be the D (5 bases). Germline assignment: CDR1 SGHKS and CDR2 YYEKEE (reference sequence). This CDR3 comprises 16 residues. The V and J ends lost 0 bases and 5 bases respectively, with 14 bases between them. As DNA, the CDR3 is TGTGCCAGCAGCTTGGCGGCAGGGTTCGCAACCGGGGAGCTGTTTTTT. This sequence encodes CASSLAAGFATGELFF.

The V gene is TRBV5-1, the J gene TRBJ2-3; tentative D call: TRBD2 (5 bases). CDR1 is SGHRS and CDR2 is YFSETQ in the germline V gene. The CDR3 covers 14 residues. Trimming pared 4 bases from V and 3 bases from J, leaving 12 bases between. The DNA of the CDR3 is TGCGCCAGCAGCGTCGTTCCGGGGACAGATACGCAGTATTTT. Protein product: CASSVVPGTDTQYF. Looking up the rest from reference TRBV5-1 and TRBJ2-3 gives the full variable domain: KAGVTQTPRYLIKTRGQQVTLSCSPISGHRSVSWYQQTPGQGLQFLFEYFSETQRNKGNFPGRFSGRQFSNSRSEMNVSTLELGDSALYLCASSVVPGTDTQYFGPGTRLTVL.

This chain links TRBV19 with TRBJ2-6; TRBD1 is a possible D gene (5 bases). With 7 bases removed from V and 0 bases from J, the gap between germline ends came to 16 bases. The CDR3 runs 17 residues. Germline CDR1 is LNHDA and CDR2 is SQIVND (reference sequence). CDR3 in DNA: TGTGCCAGTAACAAGCCAGGGTCCCCCTCTGGGGCCAACGTCCTGACTTTC. Translating it yields CASNKPGSPSGANVLTF.

The genes are TRBV4-2 and TRBJ2-7; TRBD2 aligns across 7 bases. Germline assignment: CDR1 LGHNA and CDR2 YNFKEQ. J was trimmed by 5 bases and V by 3 bases; bases with no gene match: 16. There are 17 residues in the CDR3. The CDR3, as DNA: TGTGCCAGCAGCCAGAACCCGAACCGGGACTACCCCAACGAGCAGTACTTC. Amino acid sequence: CASSQNPNRDYPNEQYF.

This chain uses TRBV7-8 with TRBJ2-2, with TRBD2 matching over 7 bases. The CDR3 has 16 residues. Germline assignment: CDR1 SGHVS and CDR2 FQNEAQ. J lost 7 bases, V lost 5 bases, and 13 bases had no gene match. The CDR3 is CASSLRGAGAVGELFF. CDR3 nucleotide sequence: TGTGCCAGCAGCCTACGTGGCGCGGGAGCGGTCGGGGAGCTGTTTTTT.

The genes are TRBV2 and TRBJ2-7; 9 bases fit TRBD1. J lost 2 bases, V lost 6 bases, and 14 bases had no gene match. The CDR3 spans 17 residues. Germline V CDR1 and CDR2: SNHLY, FYNNEI. The CDR3 is CASRGTGRRLATYEQYF. The CDR3 coding sequence is TGTGCCAGCAGGGGGACAGGGAGGAGACTGGCGACCTACGAGCAGTACTTC.

This sequence joins TRBV6-2 or TRBV6-3 and TRBJ2-7, with 8 bases that match TRBD1. Trimming cost V 1 base and J 6 bases; bases outside gene matches: 8. Germline V gene sequence: CDR1 MNHEY, CDR2 SVGEGT. The CDR3 totals 15 residues. The CDR3 nucleotides are TGTGCCAGCAGTTACTTCCAGGACAGGGTCGTCGAGCAGTACTTC. Its translation is CASSYFQDRVVEQYF.

This clone turned up a few times. CDR3 residues: CASSLEGQGIHEQYF. CDR3 in DNA: TGCGCCAGCAGCTTGGAAGGACAGGGGATCCACGAGCAGTACTTC. The chain joins TRBV5-1 to TRBJ2-7, with TRBD1 identical over 9 bases. The V gene end was trimmed by 0 bases and the J gene end by 5 bases; junction bases not matched to a gene: 6. The CDR3 totals 15 residues. Germline CDR1 SGHRS, CDR2 YFSETQ.

The chain is built from TRBV4-1 and TRBJ2-5; D unresolved. The germline V and J ends were trimmed by 0 bases and 0 bases, with 8 bases remaining between them. Germline V gene lookup returns CDR1 MGHRA and CDR2 YSYEKL. The CDR3 totals 15 residues. For the CDR3, the DNA is TGCGCCAGCAGCCAAGAGGGCAGCTACCAAGAGACCCAGTACTTC. This codes for CASSQEGSYQETQYF.

This CDR3 reads CAWSPDSNQPQHF. The CDR3 nucleotides are TGTGCCTGGAGTCCAGATAGCAATCAGCCCCAGCATTTT. The chain uses TRBV30 and TRBJ1-5; unclear D gene. Trimming removed 2 bases from V and 0 bases from J, with 5 bases in between. Looked up from germline, CDR1 is GTSNPN and CDR2 is SVGIG (reference sequence). The length of the CDR3 is 13 residues.

V gene TRBV30 combines with J gene TRBJ1-5; 7 bases agree with TRBD1. After removal of 3 bases from V and 0 bases from J, the junction contained 8 bases not matched to a gene. Looked up from germline, CDR1 is GTSNPN and CDR2 is SVGIG (reference sequence). The CDR3 has 16 residues. In nucleotides, the CDR3 is TGTGCCTGGAGGGAATCTTACAGGGGTAGCAATCAGCCCCAGCATTTT. It translates to CAWRESYRGSNQPQHF.

This clone has just one count. The chain is built from TRBV11-2 and TRBJ2-1; no firm D call. The V gene's germline CDR1 is SGHAT and CDR2 FQNNGV. Trimming took off 0 bases at V and 13 bases at J, with 10 bases between the two ends. CDR3 length: 12 amino acids. Written as DNA, the CDR3 is TGTGCCAGCAGCTTAGATGACGGGTTACAGTTCTTC. Its translation is CASSLDDGLQFF.

The chain has TRBV5-4 and TRBJ2-3; 7 bases are shared with TRBD2. Unmatched junction bases numbered 6, after V lost 0 bases and J lost 2 bases. This CDR3 comprises 16 residues. CDR1 SGHNT and CDR2 YYREEE come from the germline V gene (reference sequence). CDR3 sequence: CASSLAASGATDTQYF. CDR3 sequence (DNA): TGTGCCAGCAGCTTGGCGGCTAGCGGAGCCACAGATACGCAGTATTTT.

The chain carries TRBV5-4 and TRBJ1-2; 11 nucleotides align to TRBD1. Germline V CDR1 and CDR2: SGHNT, YYREEE (reference sequence). This CDR3 contains 13 residues. The ends lost 4 bases at V and 7 bases at J; junction bases unmatched: 3. The CDR3 spells CASSTDRGLGYTF. The CDR3 region has the DNA TGTGCCAGCAGCACGGACAGGGGGCTTGGCTACACCTTC. The full variable domain, in which reference TRBV5-4 and TRBJ1-2 provide the parts outside the CDR3, is ETGVTQSPTHLIKTRGQQVTLRCSSQSGHNTVSWYQQALGQGPQFIFQYYREEENGRGNFPPRFSGLQFPNYSSELNVNALELDDSALYLCASSTDRGLGYTFGSGTRLTVV.

The chain has TRBV5-1 and TRBJ2-1; possible D gene TRBD2, 5 bases. CDR3 length equals 14 residues. CDR1 is SGHRS and CDR2 is YFSETQ in the germline V gene. Trimming removed 8 bases at V and 9 bases at J, with 21 bases between. As DNA, the CDR3 is TGCGCCAGTACGGTCCGGATTTCCAGCGGTGAGCAGTTCTTC. Protein sequence: CASTVRISSGEQFF.

The chain employs TRBV29-1 and TRBJ1-3; D is uncertain. V was cut by 4 bases and J by 7 bases, with 8 bases left in between. The germline CDR1 and CDR2 sequences are SQVTM and ANQGSEA. The CDR3 contains 11 residues. The CDR3 DNA follows: TGCAGCGTTGGTGAGGTTAACACCATATATTTT. It codes for CSVGEVNTIYF.

The V gene is TRBV4-1, the J gene TRBJ2-7, with D possibly being TRBD2 (6 bases). The CDR3 has 16 amino acids. Germline CDR1 is MGHRA and CDR2 is YSYEKL. Between the trimmed V and J ends, which lost 2 bases and 0 bases, there was a span of 14 bases. The CDR3 DNA reads TGCGCCAGCAGCCAAAGCGCGGGGCGCAGCTCCTACGAGCAGTACTTC. This codes for CASSQSAGRSSYEQYF.

This clone appeared many times. This chain connects TRBV27 to TRBJ2-5, with D perhaps TRBD2 (6 bases). Germline assignment: CDR1 MNHEY and CDR2 SMNVEV (reference sequence). The V and J ends lost 6 bases and 5 bases respectively, with 13 bases between them. The CDR3 has 13 amino acids. CDR3 sequence reads: CASRRREFETQYF. CDR3 nucleotide sequence: TGTGCCAGCAGGCGACGGGAGTTTGAGACCCAGTACTTC.

The CDR3 protein is CAISESHEGWQPQHF. The CDR3 coding sequence is TGTGCCATCAGTGAGAGTCACGAGGGTTGGCAGCCCCAGCATTTT. This chain connects TRBV10-3 to TRBJ1-5, with D uncertain. The CDR3 covers 15 residues. Germline CDR1 and CDR2: ENHRY and SYGVKD. V lost 2 bases and J 7 bases, leaving 15 bases between the germline ends.

The CDR3 sequence is CASSQDVISREGNTDTQYF. The CDR3, as DNA: TGTGCCAGCAGCCAAGATGTAATCTCCAGGGAAGGGAACACAGATACGCAGTATTTT. The chain joins TRBV3-1 (or the pseudogene TRBV3-2) to TRBJ2-3; D might be TRBD1 (5 bases). The germline V and J ends were trimmed by 0 bases and 2 bases, with 21 bases remaining between them. This CDR3 comprises 19 residues. Germline values: CDR1 LGHDT, CDR2 YNNKEL (reference sequence).

This clone appeared a few times. CDR3 in amino acids: CASSQDLGQAYNEQFF. For the CDR3, the DNA is TGCGCCAGCAGCCAAGATCTGGGACAGGCCTACAATGAGCAGTTCTTC. The V and J genes are TRBV4-1 and TRBJ2-1; 8 nucleotides agree with TRBD1. In germline, CDR1 is MGHRA, CDR2 YSYEKL. The ends lost 0 bases at V and 2 bases at J; junction bases unmatched: 3. There are 16 residues in the CDR3.